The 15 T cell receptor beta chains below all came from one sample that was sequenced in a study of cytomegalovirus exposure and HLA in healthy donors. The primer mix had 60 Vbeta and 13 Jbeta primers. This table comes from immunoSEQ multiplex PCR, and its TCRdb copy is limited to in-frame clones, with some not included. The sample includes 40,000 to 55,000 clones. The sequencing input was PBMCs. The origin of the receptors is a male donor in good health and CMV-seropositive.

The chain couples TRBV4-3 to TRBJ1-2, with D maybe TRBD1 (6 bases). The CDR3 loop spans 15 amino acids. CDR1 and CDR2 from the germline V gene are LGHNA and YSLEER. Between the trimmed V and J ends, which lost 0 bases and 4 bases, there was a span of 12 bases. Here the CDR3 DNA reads TGCGCCAGCAGCCAAGATCTGGGGGCTACCTATGGCTACACCTTC. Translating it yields CASSQDLGATYGYTF.

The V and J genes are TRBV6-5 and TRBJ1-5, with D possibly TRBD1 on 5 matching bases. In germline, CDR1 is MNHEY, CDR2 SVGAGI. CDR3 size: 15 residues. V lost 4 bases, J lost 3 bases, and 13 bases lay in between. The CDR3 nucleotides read TGTGCCAGCAGTTCCGGGACTGGACTCAATCAGCCCCAGCATTTT. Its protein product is CASSSGTGLNQPQHF.

Written as DNA, the CDR3 is TGTGCCAGCAGCGGCGGAAAGTTGCAGAGTCGGGGCAGGGGAGACATTCAGTACTTC. Residues: CASSGGKLQSRGRGDIQYF. The gene calls are TRBV7-8 and TRBJ2-4, with D tentatively TRBD1 (6 bases). Germline V gives CDR1 SGHVS, CDR2 FQNEAQ. With 5 bases removed from V and 8 bases from J, the gap between germline ends came to 31 bases. The CDR3 runs to 19 residues.

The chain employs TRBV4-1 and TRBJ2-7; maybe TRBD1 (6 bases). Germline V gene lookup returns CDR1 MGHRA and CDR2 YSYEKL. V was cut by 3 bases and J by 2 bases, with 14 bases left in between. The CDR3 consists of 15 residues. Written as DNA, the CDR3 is TGCGCCAGCAGCCAGATAGGACAGAGAACCTACGAGCAGTACTTC. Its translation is CASSQIGQRTYEQYF.

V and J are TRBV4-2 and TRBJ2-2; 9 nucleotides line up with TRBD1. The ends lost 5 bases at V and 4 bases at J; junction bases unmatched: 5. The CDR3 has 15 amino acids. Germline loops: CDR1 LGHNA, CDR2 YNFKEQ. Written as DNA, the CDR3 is TGTGCCAGCAGCTACACAGGGGGCGGCACCGGGGAGCTGTTTTTT. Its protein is CASSYTGGGTGELFF.

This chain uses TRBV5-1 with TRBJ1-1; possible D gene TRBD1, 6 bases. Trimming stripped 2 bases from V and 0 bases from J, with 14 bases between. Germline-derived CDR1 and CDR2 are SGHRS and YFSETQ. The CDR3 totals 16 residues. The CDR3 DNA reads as TGCGCCAGCAGCTTAACAGGGCTGGCCATGAACACTGAAGCTTTCTTT. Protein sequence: CASSLTGLAMNTEAFF. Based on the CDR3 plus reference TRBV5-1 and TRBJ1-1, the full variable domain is KAGVTQTPRYLIKTRGQQVTLSCSPISGHRSVSWYQQTPGQGLQFLFEYFSETQRNKGNFPGRFSGRQFSNSRSEMNVSTLELGDSALYLCASSLTGLAMNTEAFFGQGTRLTVV.

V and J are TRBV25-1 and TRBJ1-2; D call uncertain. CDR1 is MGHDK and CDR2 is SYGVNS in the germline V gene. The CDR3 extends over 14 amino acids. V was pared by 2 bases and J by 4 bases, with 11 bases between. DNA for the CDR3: TGTGCCAGCAGTGAAGCCGTTCAACTCTATGGCTACACCTTC. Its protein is CASSEAVQLYGYTF.

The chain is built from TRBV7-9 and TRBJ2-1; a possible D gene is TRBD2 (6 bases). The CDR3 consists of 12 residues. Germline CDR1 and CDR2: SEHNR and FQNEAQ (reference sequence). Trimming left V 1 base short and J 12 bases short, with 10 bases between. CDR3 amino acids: CASSLGGDGQFF. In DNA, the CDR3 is TGTGCCAGCAGCTTAGGGGGGGATGGGCAGTTCTTC.

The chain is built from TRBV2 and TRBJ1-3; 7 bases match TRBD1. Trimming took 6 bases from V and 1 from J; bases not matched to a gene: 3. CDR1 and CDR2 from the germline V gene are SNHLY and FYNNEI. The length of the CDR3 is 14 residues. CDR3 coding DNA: TGTGCCAGCAGCCTACAGGGGTCTGGAAACACCATATATTTT. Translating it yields CASSLQGSGNTIYF.

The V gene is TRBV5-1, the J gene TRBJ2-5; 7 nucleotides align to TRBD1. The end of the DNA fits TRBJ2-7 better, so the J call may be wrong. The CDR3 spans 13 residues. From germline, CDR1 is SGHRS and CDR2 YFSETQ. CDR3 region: CASRHTGDHEQYF. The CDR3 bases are TGCGCCAGCAGACATACAGGGGACCACGAGCAGTACTTC.

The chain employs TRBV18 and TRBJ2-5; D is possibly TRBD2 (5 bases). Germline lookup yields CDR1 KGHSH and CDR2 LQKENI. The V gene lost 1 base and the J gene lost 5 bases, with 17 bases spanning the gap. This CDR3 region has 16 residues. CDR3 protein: CASSPHPPAGGETQYF. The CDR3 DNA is TGTGCCAGCTCACCACACCCCCCGGCTGGCGGGGAGACCCAGTACTTC. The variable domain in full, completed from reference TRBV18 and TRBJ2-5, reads NAGVMQNPRHLVRRRGQEARLRCSPMKGHSHVYWYRQLPEEGLKFMVYLQKENIIDESGMPKERFSAEFPKEGPSILRIQQVVRGDSAAYFCASSPHPPAGGETQYFGPGTRLLVL.

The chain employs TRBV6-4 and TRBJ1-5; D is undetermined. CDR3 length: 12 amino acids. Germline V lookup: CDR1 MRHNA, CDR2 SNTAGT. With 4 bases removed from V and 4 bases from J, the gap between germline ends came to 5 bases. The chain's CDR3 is CASSGANQPQHF. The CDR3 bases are TGTGCCAGCAGTGGAGCGAATCAGCCCCAGCATTTT.

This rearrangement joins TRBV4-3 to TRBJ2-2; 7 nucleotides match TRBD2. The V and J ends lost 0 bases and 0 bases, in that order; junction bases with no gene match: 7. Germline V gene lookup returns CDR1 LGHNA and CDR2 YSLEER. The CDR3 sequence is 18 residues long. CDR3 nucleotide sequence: TGCGCCAGCAGCCAAGATTTGGGGGAGGGGTCGAACACCGGGGAGCTGTTTTTT. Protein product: CASSQDLGEGSNTGELFF.

CDR3 in amino acids: CASRQGFSPLHF. The CDR3 nucleotides are TGTGCCAGCAGACAGGGTTTCTCACCCCTCCACTTT. The chain is built from TRBV6-6 and TRBJ1-6, with a tentative D call TRBD1 (6 bases). The CDR3 sequence is 12 residues long. Germline V CDR1 and CDR2: MNHNY, SVGAGI (reference sequence). Trimming cost V 6 bases and J 10 bases, with 10 bases left between them.

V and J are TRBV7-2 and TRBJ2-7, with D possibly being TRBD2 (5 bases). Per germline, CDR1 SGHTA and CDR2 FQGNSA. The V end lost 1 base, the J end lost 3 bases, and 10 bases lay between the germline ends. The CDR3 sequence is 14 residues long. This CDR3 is CASSLVERIYEQYF. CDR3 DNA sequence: TGTGCCAGCAGCTTAGTCGAGCGGATCTACGAGCAGTACTTC.